Listed below are T cell receptor beta chains from one sample, sequenced in a study of graft-versus-host responses after intestinal transplantation. Their target antigens are unknown. Some clones are missing from TCRdb's copy, which holds only in-frame ones; the method was immunoSEQ multiplex PCR. The sample lists around 31,000 clones, around 83% occurring once. Sequenced material: unstimulated CD8+ T cells sorted from spleen or lymph node cells, taken before intestinal transplant. The source of these receptors is a human donor who received an intestinal transplant. Each CDR3 is given with its conserved first and last residue. The D gene is left open where the match is weak. Clone size is stated in some rows and not others, as once, few, many or a class when expanded.

cdr3_nt | cdr3_aa | clone_size | j_call | v_call | d_call
TGCGCCAGCAGCTGGGACTACAACACAGATACGCAGTATTTT | CASSWDYNTDTQYF | - | TRBJ2-3 | TRBV5-1 | TRBD2
TGCGCCAGCAGCTCGGGACAGGGGAAGGAGCCCCAGCATTTT | CASSSGQGKEPQHF | - | TRBJ1-5 | TRBV5-1 | TRBD1
TGTGCCAGCAGCTACGACGCAGGGTGGGCCTATGGCTACACCTTC | CASSYDAGWAYGYTF | - | TRBJ1-2 | TRBV5-8 | -
TGTGCCAGCTCGGACAGGGGTCCCTACGGGCAGTACTTC | CASSDRGPYGQYF | - | TRBJ2-7 | TRBV27 | TRBD1
TGTGCCAGCCGAGGAGGGATGCCCTATAATTCACCCCTCCACTTT | CASRGGMPYNSPLHF | - | TRBJ1-6 | TRBV6-5 | -
TGTGCCAGCAGTTTACCCATACAGGGCGGTAACGAGCAGTACTTC | CASSLPIQGGNEQYF | - | TRBJ2-7 | TRBV28 | -
TGTGCCAGCAGCGAATCCACTCCCATTAAACTAGCGGGAGGACCTAATGAGCAGTTCTTC | CASSESTPIKLAGGPNEQFF | once | TRBJ2-1 | TRBV6-1 | TRBD2
TGTGCCAGCAGTTTGGAGCAGGGGGCGGATGAAAAACTGTTTTTT | CASSLEQGADEKLFF | few | TRBJ1-4 | TRBV28 | TRBD1
TGTGCCAGCAGTTACTCGACTAGCGGTCGCAATGAGCAGTTCTTC | CASSYSTSGRNEQFF | - | TRBJ2-1 | TRBV6-5 | TRBD2
TGTGCCAGCTCCCCCCCACCTGACAGGGGCTACGAGCAGTACTTC | CASSPPPDRGYEQYF | - | TRBJ2-7 | TRBV5-6 | TRBD1
TGTGCCAGCAGCCAGGGGAGGACAGGGACGCGTGGCTACACCTTC | CASSQGRTGTRGYTF | - | TRBJ1-2 | TRBV7-8 | TRBD1
TGTGCCAGCAGCCGGAGACCAACTAGCGGGGGCGTCGAGCAGTACTTC | CASSRRPTSGGVEQYF | - | TRBJ2-7 | TRBV5-6 | TRBD2
TGTGCCAGCAGGGGCGGCGTCGGGGGGCAGGAGACCCAGTACTTC | CASRGGVGGQETQYF | - | TRBJ2-5 | TRBV5-4 | -
TGTGCCAGCAGTGAGGTCGGACTAATCGGCTACGAGCAGTACTTC | CASSEVGLIGYEQYF | - | TRBJ2-7 | TRBV2 | -
TGCGCCAGCAGCTCCCTAGACATCCCCCCCCCGGAGGGTATCACCGGGGAGCTGTTTTTT | CASSSLDIPPPEGITGELFF | - | TRBJ2-2 | TRBV5-1 | -
TGCGCCAGCAGCCATTCAGGGGGTTACGAGCAGTACTTC | CASSHSGGYEQYF | - | TRBJ2-7 | TRBV4-1 | TRBD1
TGTGCCAGCAGTGAATCGGACAGTAACTATGGCTACACCTTC | CASSESDSNYGYTF | - | TRBJ1-2 | TRBV6-4 | -
TGCGCCAGCAGCCAAGCTGTGGTAGGGAGCTATGGCTACACCTTC | CASSQAVVGSYGYTF | - | TRBJ1-2 | TRBV4-1 | -
TGTGCCAGCAGAGAGGGGACAGGGGTCTACGAGCAGTACTTC | CASREGTGVYEQYF | few | TRBJ2-7 | TRBV6-1 | TRBD1
TGTGCCACCAGAGACTTCATATCCTACGAGCAGTACTTC | CATRDFISYEQYF | once | TRBJ2-7 | TRBV15 | -
TGTGCCAGCAGCTCGCGGGGGGGGGATACTGAAGCTTTCTTT | CASSSRGGDTEAFF | - | TRBJ1-1 | TRBV4-2 | -
TGTGCCAGCAGAGCTAGGGGACTCTCCTACGAGCAGTACTTC | CASRARGLSYEQYF | - | TRBJ2-7 | TRBV28 | -
TGTGCCAGCAGACGCTCGGGTCTCCAAGAGACCCAGTACTTC | CASRRSGLQETQYF | - | TRBJ2-5 | TRBV5-5 | -
TGTGCCAGCAGTGAGGGGGCCACCGTATACGAGCAGTACTTC | CASSEGATVYEQYF | - | TRBJ2-7 | TRBV2 | -
TGTGCCAGCAGTACGTACATCGCCCTGAGGGAGACCCAGTACTTC | CASSTYIALRETQYF | - | TRBJ2-5 | TRBV2 | -
TGTGCCAGCAGTTTATATCGGGACAGGGGCTACGAGCAGTACTTC | CASSLYRDRGYEQYF | - | TRBJ2-7 | TRBV27 | TRBD1
TGCGCCAGCAGCCATCTAGCCGCTCTGAACACTGAAGCTTTCTTT | CASSHLAALNTEAFF | - | TRBJ1-1 | TRBV4-1 | -
TGTGCCAGTACCCCGAGGAGGTTGGGGGGGGAGCTGTTTTTT | CASTPRRLGGELFF | - | TRBJ2-2 | TRBV19 | -
TGTGCCAGCAGCTTAGCGCTACGTTACGAGCAGTACTTC | CASSLALRYEQYF | - | TRBJ2-7 | TRBV7-9 | -
TGTGCCAGCAGCTTAGGGACAGGGACTTATGGCTACACCTTC | CASSLGTGTYGYTF | - | TRBJ1-2 | TRBV7-9 | TRBD1
TGTGCCAGCCAAAGTGCGGGACTAACGGCAGATACGCAGTATTTT | CASQSAGLTADTQYF | once | TRBJ2-3 | TRBV27 | TRBD2
TGCGCCAGCAGCTTGGCTGGGACAGGCTCCTACGAGCAGTACTTC | CASSLAGTGSYEQYF | - | TRBJ2-7 | TRBV5-1 | TRBD1
TGTGCCAGCAGTTTACTCAGCGGGAGACCGAATGAGCAGTTCTTC | CASSLLSGRPNEQFF | - | TRBJ2-1 | TRBV28 | TRBD2
TGTGCCATCAGTCTCTCCGGGACAGGTCCCTACGAGCAGTACTTC | CAISLSGTGPYEQYF | - | TRBJ2-7 | TRBV10-3 | TRBD1
TGTGCCAGCAGCGGACTGAGAGGGCGGGGGGCCTACAATGAGCAGTTCTTC | CASSGLRGRGAYNEQFF | - | TRBJ2-1 | TRBV11-1 | TRBD2
TGTGCCAGCAGCTTAGACCCTTTTGGAGACGAGCAGTACTTC | CASSLDPFGDEQYF | - | TRBJ2-7 | TRBV7-9 | -
TGTGCCAGCAGTTCACAGGGTGGCATCAACAAGCAGTTCTTC | CASSSQGGINKQFF | - | TRBJ2-1 | TRBV27 | -
TGTGCCAGCAGGGCCCTCCGGGACAATCTAGAAGAGACCCAGTACTTC | CASRALRDNLEETQYF | once | TRBJ2-5 | TRBV27 | -
TGCGCAACAGCGTTGGCAGGGCCCGAGCAGTACTTC | CATALAGPEQYF | - | TRBJ2-7 | TRBV4-1 | -
TGTGCCAGTTCTCCCGGGACAGGGTACTACGAGCAGTACTTC | CASSPGTGYYEQYF | - | TRBJ2-7 | TRBV19 | TRBD1
TGTGCCATCAGAACCGGGCCGGGAGGGCTCGAGCAGTACTTC | CAIRTGPGGLEQYF | - | TRBJ2-7 | TRBV10-3 | TRBD2
TGCGCCAGCATCCCTAGACGGGTCACACAACGTGAGCAGTACTTC | CASIPRRVTQREQYF | - | TRBJ2-7 | TRBV5-1 | -
TGTGCCAGCTGGAATCTACCGGGGGGGTACAATGAGCAGTTCTTC | CASWNLPGGYNEQFF | once | TRBJ2-1 | TRBV2 | TRBD2
TGCGCCAGCAGCCAGCCACTAGCGGGAGGGGGAAACATTCAGTACTTC | CASSQPLAGGGNIQYF | - | TRBJ2-4 | TRBV4-1 | TRBD2
TGTGCCATTCTTAGGGACAGGGGGGGCTCTGGGGCCAACGTCCTGACTTTC | CAILRDRGGSGANVLTF | - | TRBJ2-6 | TRBV7-9 | TRBD1
TGCGCCAGCGGTGAGACGAGCTCCTACAATGAGCAGTTCTTC | CASGETSSYNEQFF | - | TRBJ2-1 | TRBV10-2 | -
TGCGCCAGCAGCCAAGTAGGCCAGGGAAGCCAGCCCCAGCATTTT | CASSQVGQGSQPQHF | - | TRBJ1-5 | TRBV4-1 | -
TGCGCCAGCAGCCCGACTAGCGGGAGTTTCAATGAGCAGTTCTTC | CASSPTSGSFNEQFF | - | TRBJ2-1 | TRBV4-1 | TRBD2
TGTGCCAGCAGCTCGGGGGGGGGAGCTTTCTTT | CASSSGGGAFF | - | TRBJ1-1 | TRBV11-2 | -
TGTGCCAGCAGTGACAGGGTCAACCTTGCAACTAATGAAAAACTGTTTTTT | CASSDRVNLATNEKLFF | few | TRBJ1-4 | TRBV6-1 | -
TGTGCCACCAGCAGAGATTCAGCGGGGGGGCCTATTAATGAGCAGTTCTTC | CATSRDSAGGPINEQFF | - | TRBJ2-1 | TRBV15 | TRBD2
TGTGCCAGCAGCGTGGGGGTGGGGGTAGCGGGGGGCCCCTACAATGAGCAGTTCTTC | CASSVGVGVAGGPYNEQFF | - | TRBJ2-1 | TRBV9 | TRBD2
TGCGCCAGCAGTGACTCCCTCCGGCCCCAGCATTTT | CASSDSLRPQHF | medium-sized | TRBJ1-5 | TRBV10-2 | -
TGTGCCAGCAGTTTATTGCTAGCGGGAGGGCCCTACGAGCAGTACTTC | CASSLLLAGGPYEQYF | - | TRBJ2-7 | TRBV28 | TRBD2
TGTGCCAGCAGCCAAGAGACGGGTCAGCCCCAGCATTTT | CASSQETGQPQHF | - | TRBJ1-5 | TRBV4-2 | -